This TCR beta chain comes out of a study of CD8 T cells in ankylosing spondylitis. The ends lost 5 bases at V and 2 bases at J; junction bases unmatched: 7. The CDR3 loop spans 15 amino acids. Germline values: CDR1 SQVTM, CDR2 ANQGSEA. Study conclusions and caveats: Earlier literature documents some of the motif variants in reactive arthritis synovial fluid and blood.

TCRdb reanalysed the 5' RACE reads using MiXCR and keeps one entry per CDR3 protein. This repertoire shows about 220,000 distinct CDR3 sequences, roughly 26% found once; its top ten account for approximately 6.6%. There are a few counts of this clonotype. Its target is not known. The specimen was blood, either unsorted or a sorted T cell fraction (not recorded which). The source of this sequence is a male donor with ankylosing spondylitis or in good health (not recorded which). The chain recombines TRBV29-1 with TRBJ2-1, with TRBD1 identical over 9 bases. The CDR3 DNA reads as TGCAGCGTTTATCCCGGGACAGGGACCTACAATGAGCAGTTCTTC. It codes for CSVYPGTGTYNEQFF.